This is a list of T cell receptor beta chains from one sample in a study of metastatic and nonmetastatic thyroid tumors. TCRdb re-clonotyped the PCR reads via MiXCR. This table has about 35,000 clones, about 33% appearing once. The sequencing sample was made of tumor tissue. The origin of the receptors is a female donor with papillary thyroid cancer or a benign thyroid nodule (not recorded which). Some clones in this sample may be carry-over from other donors' samples. CDR3s include the opening cysteine and the closing phenylalanine or tryptophan. A D gene is named only where the DNA matches it firmly. Some rows have no size entry. The others give once, few or many, or a class for an expanded clone.

V: TRBV27
size: .
J: TRBJ2-1
D: .
CDR3: CASSLLRGAHEQFF
DNA: TGTGCCAGCAGTTTGCTTCGGGGGGCCCATGAGCAGTTCTTC

V: TRBV6-1
size: .
J: TRBJ2-5
D: TRBD2
CDR3: CASKLMGLATQETQYF
DNA: TGTGCCAGCAAACTAATGGGACTAGCGACCCAAGAGACCCAGTACTTC

V: TRBV7-2
size: once
J: TRBJ2-1
D: .
CDR3: CASSALFGDEQFF
DNA: TGTGCCAGCAGCGCGTTATTTGGGGATGAGCAGTTCTTC

V: TRBV19
size: .
J: TRBJ2-7
D: TRBD1
CDR3: CASSIRTGVKSYEQYF
DNA: TGTGCCAGTAGTATCAGGACAGGGGTTAAATCCTACGAGCAGTACTTC

V: TRBV7-3
size: few
J: TRBJ2-1
D: TRBD2
CDR3: CASSFTNPLAGERNEQFF
DNA: TGTGCCAGCAGCTTCACCAACCCTTTAGCGGGGGAACGCAATGAGCAGTTCTTC

V: TRBV6-5
size: few
J: TRBJ2-7
D: TRBD1
CDR3: CASSTDRVLIHEQYF
DNA: TGTGCCAGCAGTACCGACAGGGTTTTGATCCACGAGCAGTACTTC

V: TRBV27
size: many
J: TRBJ2-2
D: TRBD1
CDR3: CASSFGTGLDTGELFF
DNA: TGTGCCAGCAGTTTTGGGACAGGGTTGGACACCGGGGAGCTGTTTTTT

V: TRBV6-6
size: few
J: TRBJ2-7
D: TRBD2
CDR3: CASSYSWTSGVDEQYF
DNA: TGTGCCAGCAGTTACTCCTGGACTAGCGGGGTAGACGAGCAGTACTTC

V: TRBV9
size: .
J: TRBJ1-2
D: .
CDR3: CASSVGRGGNYGYTF
DNA: TGTGCCAGCAGCGTAGGGCGGGGAGGAAACTATGGCTACACCTTC

V: TRBV3-1
size: .
J: TRBJ2-2
D: TRBD2
CDR3: CASSPRLAGVKTGELFF
DNA: TGTGCCAGCAGCCCGCGACTAGCGGGAGTAAAGACCGGGGAGCTGTTTTTT

V: TRBV6-1
size: few
J: TRBJ2-7
D: .
CDR3: CASRTPRDPTYEQYF
DNA: TGTGCCAGCAGAACTCCCCGGGACCCTACCTACGAGCAGTACTTC

V: TRBV20-1
size: .
J: TRBJ1-5
D: .
CDR3: CSARGGRVNQPQHF
DNA: TGCAGTGCTAGAGGGGGCAGGGTGAATCAGCCCCAGCATTTT

V: TRBV2
size: .
J: TRBJ2-7
D: TRBD1
CDR3: CASASGTGTGNYEQYF
DNA: TGTGCCAGCGCCTCGGGAACCGGGACAGGGAACTACGAGCAGTACTTC

V: TRBV2
size: .
J: TRBJ2-1
D: TRBD2
CDR3: CASSEGGAGYGKNEQFF
DNA: TGTGCCAGCAGTGAGGGCGGAGCGGGGTACGGGAAGAATGAGCAGTTCTTC

V: TRBV6-5
size: .
J: TRBJ2-2
D: TRBD2
CDR3: CASSYGGLGTGTGELFF
DNA: TGTGCCAGCAGTTACGGGGGACTAGGGACGGGCACCGGGGAGCTGTTTTTT

V: TRBV28
size: .
J: TRBJ2-2
D: .
CDR3: CASSFGREVTGELFF
DNA: TGTGCCAGCAGTTTCGGCAGGGAGGTCACCGGGGAGCTGTTTTTT

V: TRBV20-1
size: .
J: TRBJ2-1
D: .
CDR3: CSAHDYSEQFF
DNA: TGCAGTGCCCACGACTATAGCGAGCAGTTCTTC

V: TRBV6-6
size: .
J: TRBJ1-1
D: .
CDR3: CASSYVGDGNTEAFF
DNA: TGTGCCAGCAGTTACGTGGGGGATGGGAACACTGAAGCTTTCTTT

V: TRBV7-8
size: .
J: TRBJ2-3
D: TRBD2
CDR3: CASSLSTSGTPPDTQYF
DNA: TGTGCCAGCAGCTTAAGTACTAGCGGAACCCCTCCAGATACGCAGTATTTT

V: TRBV5-1
size: .
J: TRBJ1-2
D: .
CDR3: CASSYSDNNYGYTF
DNA: TGCGCCAGCAGCTACTCCGACAATAACTATGGCTACACCTTC

V: TRBV6-6
size: few
J: TRBJ1-5
D: .
CDR3: CASSSSPWGASNQPQHF
DNA: TGTGCCAGCAGTTCCTCCCCTTGGGGCGCTAGCAATCAGCCCCAGCATTTT

V: TRBV6-6
size: many
J: TRBJ1-3
D: TRBD1
CDR3: CASSPGTVPLSGNTIYF
DNA: TGTGCCAGCAGTCCCGGGACAGTACCTCTCTCTGGAAACACCATATATTTT

V: TRBV6-4
size: few
J: TRBJ2-1
D: TRBD2
CDR3: CARLKAQPSGKTYNEQFF
DNA: TGTGCCAGACTAAAGGCCCAACCTAGCGGTAAAACGTACAATGAGCAGTTCTTC

V: TRBV28
size: few
J: TRBJ2-2
D: .
CDR3: CASSPGGTGELFF
DNA: TGTGCCAGCAGTCCTGGGGGAACCGGGGAGCTGTTTTTT

V: TRBV5-1
size: .
J: TRBJ1-2
D: TRBD1
CDR3: CASSLYGTEGYTF
DNA: TGCGCCAGCAGCTTGTACGGGACAGAAGGCTACACCTTC

V: TRBV28
size: many
J: TRBJ1-5
D: .
CDR3: CASSLGRSHQPQHF
DNA: TGTGCCAGCAGTCTGGGACGCAGTCATCAGCCCCAGCATTTT

V: TRBV6-1
size: few
J: TRBJ2-6
D: TRBD1
CDR3: CASSGGDRAGANVLTF
DNA: TGTGCCAGCAGTGGGGGGGACAGGGCTGGGGCCAACGTCCTGACTTTC

V: TRBV20-1
size: .
J: TRBJ1-2
D: .
CDR3: CSGFDSLYGYTF
DNA: TGCAGTGGGTTTGACAGTCTTTATGGCTACACCTTC

V: TRBV3-1
size: .
J: TRBJ2-5
D: .
CDR3: CASSHVETQYF
DNA: TGTGCCAGCAGCCATGTAGAGACCCAGTACTTC

V: TRBV6-1
size: few
J: TRBJ2-3
D: .
CDR3: CASSEAFTTDTQYF
DNA: TGTGCCAGCAGTGAAGCCTTCACCACAGATACGCAGTATTTT

V: TRBV10-2
size: .
J: TRBJ2-7
D: TRBD2
CDR3: CASSEWGLAGPPWEQYF
DNA: TGCGCCAGCAGTGAGTGGGGACTAGCGGGTCCCCCTTGGGAGCAGTACTTC

V: TRBV5-1
size: .
J: TRBJ2-3
D: .
CDR3: CASSLEPAETSTDTQYF
DNA: TGCGCCAGCAGCTTGGAACCAGCGGAAACTAGCACAGATACGCAGTATTTT

V: TRBV6-2/TRBV6-3
size: few
J: TRBJ1-2
D: .
CDR3: CASSSRWVAGMNYGYTF
DNA: TGTGCCAGCAGTTCACGCTGGGTGGCAGGGATGAACTATGGCTACACCTTC

V: TRBV6-6
size: .
J: TRBJ2-1
D: .
CDR3: CASSYSGDGQGQFF
DNA: TGTGCCAGCAGTTACTCGGGGGACGGACAAGGGCAGTTCTTC

V: TRBV6-5
size: .
J: TRBJ2-3
D: .
CDR3: CASSYLVSDTQYF
DNA: TGTGCCAGCAGTTACCTTGTCTCAGATACGCAGTATTTT

V: TRBV7-8
size: .
J: TRBJ1-1
D: .
CDR3: CASSLAQTEAFF
DNA: TGTGCCAGCAGCTTAGCCCAGACTGAAGCTTTCTTT

V: TRBV10-3
size: few
J: TRBJ2-3
D: TRBD2
CDR3: CAISAGGQADTQYF
DNA: TGTGCCATCAGTGCGGGGGGGCAGGCAGATACGCAGTATTTT

V: TRBV5-1
size: .
J: TRBJ2-1
D: TRBD2
CDR3: CASGRPGTGGNEQFF
DNA: TGCGCCAGCGGCCGACCGGGAACGGGAGGTAATGAGCAGTTCTTC

V: TRBV28
size: few
J: TRBJ2-7
D: .
CDR3: CASSWEREQYF
DNA: TGTGCCAGCAGTTGGGAGAGGGAGCAGTACTTC

V: TRBV12-5
size: few
J: TRBJ1-1
D: .
CDR3: CASGEDSEAFF
DNA: TGTGCTAGTGGGGAGGACAGTGAAGCTTTCTTT

V: TRBV20-1
size: .
J: TRBJ2-3
D: TRBD1
CDR3: CSGQGTDTQYF
DNA: TGCAGTGGACAGGGGACAGATACGCAGTATTTT

V: TRBV28
size: few
J: TRBJ2-1
D: .
CDR3: CASSLQGFWQYEQFF
DNA: TGTGCCAGCAGTTTACAGGGTTTTTGGCAATATGAGCAGTTCTTC

V: TRBV6-1
size: few
J: TRBJ2-5
D: .
CDR3: CASSEKEAAAQYF
DNA: TGTGCCAGCAGTGAGAAGGAGGCGGCGGCCCAGTACTTC

V: TRBV28
size: few
J: TRBJ1-1
D: .
CDR3: CASSPLWTEAFF
DNA: TGTGCCAGCAGTCCTCTATGGACTGAAGCTTTCTTT

V: TRBV20-1
size: .
J: TRBJ1-6
D: .
CDR3: CSARDTGLPNSPLHF
DNA: TGCAGTGCTAGAGATACAGGGTTGCCGAATTCACCCCTCCACTTT

V: TRBV6-1
size: few
J: TRBJ1-2
D: .
CDR3: CASAGSNYGYTF
DNA: TGTGCCAGCGCCGGATCTAACTATGGCTACACCTTC

V: TRBV20-1
size: .
J: TRBJ2-6
D: TRBD1
CDR3: CSPDRGLSGANVLTF
DNA: TGCAGTCCCGACAGGGGGCTTTCTGGGGCCAACGTCCTGACTTTC

V: TRBV11-2
size: .
J: TRBJ2-7
D: TRBD1
CDR3: CASSLDRSGGMHEQYF
DNA: TGTGCCAGCAGCTTAGATCGGTCAGGGGGCATGCACGAGCAGTACTTC

V: TRBV28
size: few
J: TRBJ2-7
D: .
CDR3: CASSSGAPPYEQYF
DNA: TGTGCCAGCAGTTCGGGAGCCCCCCCCTACGAGCAGTACTTC

V: TRBV15
size: few
J: TRBJ2-3
D: .
CDR3: CATSPWRDPGTDTQYF
DNA: TGTGCCACCAGCCCCTGGCGGGACCCAGGCACAGATACGCAGTATTTT

V: TRBV27
size: few
J: TRBJ2-5
D: TRBD2
CDR3: CASSFGGETQYF
DNA: TGTGCCAGCAGTTTCGGGGGGGAGACCCAGTACTTC

V: TRBV6-1
size: many
J: TRBJ1-5
D: .
CDR3: CASSEFGALLQPQHF
DNA: TGTGCCAGCAGTGAATTTGGGGCCCTCCTTCAGCCCCAGCATTTT

V: TRBV2
size: large
J: TRBJ1-1
D: TRBD1
CDR3: CASSGTGGFGTEAFF
DNA: TGTGCCAGCAGCGGGACAGGGGGCTTTGGCACTGAAGCTTTCTTT

V: TRBV6-6
size: .
J: TRBJ1-3
D: .
CDR3: CASSYSVRQGGNTIYF
DNA: TGTGCCAGCAGTTACTCGGTCCGGCAGGGTGGAAACACCATATATTTT